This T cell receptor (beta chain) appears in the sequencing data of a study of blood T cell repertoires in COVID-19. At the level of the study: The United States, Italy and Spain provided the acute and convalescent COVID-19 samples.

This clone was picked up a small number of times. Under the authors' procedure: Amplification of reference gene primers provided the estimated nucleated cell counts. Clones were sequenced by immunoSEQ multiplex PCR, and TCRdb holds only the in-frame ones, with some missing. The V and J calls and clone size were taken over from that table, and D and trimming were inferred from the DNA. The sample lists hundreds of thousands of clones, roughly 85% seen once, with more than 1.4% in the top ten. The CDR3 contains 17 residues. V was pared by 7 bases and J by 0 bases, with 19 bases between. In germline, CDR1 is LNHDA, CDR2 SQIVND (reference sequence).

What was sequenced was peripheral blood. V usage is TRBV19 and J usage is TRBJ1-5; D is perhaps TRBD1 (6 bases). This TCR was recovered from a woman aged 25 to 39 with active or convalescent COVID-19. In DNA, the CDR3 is TGTGCCAGTATTGGGGACACCGCGCCTTATAGCAATCAGCCCCAGCATTTT. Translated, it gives CASIGDTAPYSNQPQHF.